The clone carrying this T cell receptor gamma chain was picked up a small number of times. PBMCs from patients and controls supplied the genomic DNA for sequencing. Sequenced patients: median age roughly 65 years, about five males and six or seven females. This sample stems from a study of gamma delta lymphoproliferative disorders and STAT genes. Study background: Delta-chain libraries followed the EuroClonality-NGS standard operating procedure.

TCRdb re-analyzed the multiplex PCR reads via CATT. The table shows 1,000 to 1,500 gamma-chain clones, with about 10% occurring only once. Per germline, CDR1 EGSTGY and CDR2 YDSYTSSV. Trimming took 4 bases from V and 12 from J; bases not matched to a gene: 12. The CDR3 totals 12 residues. The rearrangement uses TRGV4 and TRGJ1 or TRGJ2. This sequence was found in a human donor with gamma-delta T-cell large granular lymphocyte leukemia. The sample was blood. CDR3 in amino acids: CATWDGGYWKLF. The CDR3 bases are TGTGCCACCTGGGACGGGGGGTACTGGAAACTCTTT.